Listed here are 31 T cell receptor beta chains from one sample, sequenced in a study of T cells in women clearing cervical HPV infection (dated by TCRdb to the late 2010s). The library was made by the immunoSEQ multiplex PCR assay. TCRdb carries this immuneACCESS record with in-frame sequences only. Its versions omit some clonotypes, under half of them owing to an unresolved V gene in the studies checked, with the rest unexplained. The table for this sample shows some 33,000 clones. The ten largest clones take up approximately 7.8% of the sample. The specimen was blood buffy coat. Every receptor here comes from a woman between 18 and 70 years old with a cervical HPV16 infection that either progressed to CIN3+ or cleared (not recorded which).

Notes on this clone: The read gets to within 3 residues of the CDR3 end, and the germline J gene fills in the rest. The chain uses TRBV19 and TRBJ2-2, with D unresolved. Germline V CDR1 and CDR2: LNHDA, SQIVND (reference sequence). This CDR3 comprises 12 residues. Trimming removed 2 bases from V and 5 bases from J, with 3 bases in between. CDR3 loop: CASSIRTGELFF. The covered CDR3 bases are TGTGCCAGTAGTATAAGGACCGGGGAG. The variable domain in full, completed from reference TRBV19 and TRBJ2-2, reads DGGITQSPKYLFRKEGQNVTLSCEQNLNHDAMYWYRQDPGQGLRLIYYSQIVNDFQKGDIAEGYSVSREKKESFPLTVTSAQKNPTAFYLCASSIRTGELFFGEGSRLTVL.

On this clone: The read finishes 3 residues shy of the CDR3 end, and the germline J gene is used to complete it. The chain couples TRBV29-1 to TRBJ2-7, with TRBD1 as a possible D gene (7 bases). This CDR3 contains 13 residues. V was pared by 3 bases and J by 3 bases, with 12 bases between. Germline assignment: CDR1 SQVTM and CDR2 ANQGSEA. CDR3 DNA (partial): TGCAGCGTTGAGAGACAGGGAGGCTACGAG. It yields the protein CSVERQGGYE. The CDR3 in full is CSVERQGGYEQYF.

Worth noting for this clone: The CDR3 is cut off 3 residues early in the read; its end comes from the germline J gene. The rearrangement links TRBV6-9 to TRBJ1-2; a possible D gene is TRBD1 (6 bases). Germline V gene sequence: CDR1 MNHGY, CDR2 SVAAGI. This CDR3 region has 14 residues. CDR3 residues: CAPLGAQAKNIYTF. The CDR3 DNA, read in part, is TGTGCCCCCTTGGGGGCCCAAGCCAAAAACATC.

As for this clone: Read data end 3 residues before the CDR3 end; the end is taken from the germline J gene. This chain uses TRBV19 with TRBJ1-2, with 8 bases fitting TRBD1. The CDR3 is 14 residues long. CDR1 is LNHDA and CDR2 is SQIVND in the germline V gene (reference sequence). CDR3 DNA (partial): TGTGCCAGTACTACCGACAGGGGTGCAGATACC. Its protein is CASTTDRGADT. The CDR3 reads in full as CASTTDRGADTYTF.

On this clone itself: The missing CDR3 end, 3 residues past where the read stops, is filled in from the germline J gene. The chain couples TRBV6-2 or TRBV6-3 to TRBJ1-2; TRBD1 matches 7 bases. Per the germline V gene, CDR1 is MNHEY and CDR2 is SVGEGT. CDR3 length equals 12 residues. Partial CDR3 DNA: TGTGCCAGCAGTCCGACAGGGAGCGGC. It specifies CASSPTGSG. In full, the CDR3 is CASSPTGSGYTF.

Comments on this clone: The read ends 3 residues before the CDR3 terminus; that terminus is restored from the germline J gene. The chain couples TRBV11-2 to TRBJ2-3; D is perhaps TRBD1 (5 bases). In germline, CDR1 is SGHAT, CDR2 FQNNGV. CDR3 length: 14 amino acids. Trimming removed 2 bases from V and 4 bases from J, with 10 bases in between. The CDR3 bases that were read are TGTGCCAGCAGCTTACTGGACACCCCAGATACG. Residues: CASSLLDTPDT. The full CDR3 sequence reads CASSLLDTPDTQYF.

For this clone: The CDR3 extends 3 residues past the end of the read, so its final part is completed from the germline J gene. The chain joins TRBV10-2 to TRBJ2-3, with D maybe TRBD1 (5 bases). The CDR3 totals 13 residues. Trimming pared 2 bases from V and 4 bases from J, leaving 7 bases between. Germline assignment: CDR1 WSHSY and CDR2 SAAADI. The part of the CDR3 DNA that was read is TGCGCCAGCAGTGAGGGGGCTGCAGATACG. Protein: CASSEGAADT. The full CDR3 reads CASSEGAADTQYF.

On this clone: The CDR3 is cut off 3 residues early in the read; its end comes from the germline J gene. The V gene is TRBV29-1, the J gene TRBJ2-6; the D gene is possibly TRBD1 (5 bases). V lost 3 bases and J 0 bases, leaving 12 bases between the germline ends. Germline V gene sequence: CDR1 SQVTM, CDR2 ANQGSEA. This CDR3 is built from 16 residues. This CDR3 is CSVETDIGSGANVLTF. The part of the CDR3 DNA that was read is TGCAGCGTTGAGACGGACATCGGCTCTGGGGCCAACGTC.

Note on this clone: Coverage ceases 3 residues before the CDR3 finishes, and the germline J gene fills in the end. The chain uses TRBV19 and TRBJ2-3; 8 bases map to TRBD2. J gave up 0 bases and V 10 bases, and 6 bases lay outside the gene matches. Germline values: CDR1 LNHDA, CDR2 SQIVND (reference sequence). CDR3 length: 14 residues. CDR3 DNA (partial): TGTGCCACGGGGGGGGACTGGAGCACAGATACG. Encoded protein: CATGGDWSTDT. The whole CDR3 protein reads CATGGDWSTDTQYF.

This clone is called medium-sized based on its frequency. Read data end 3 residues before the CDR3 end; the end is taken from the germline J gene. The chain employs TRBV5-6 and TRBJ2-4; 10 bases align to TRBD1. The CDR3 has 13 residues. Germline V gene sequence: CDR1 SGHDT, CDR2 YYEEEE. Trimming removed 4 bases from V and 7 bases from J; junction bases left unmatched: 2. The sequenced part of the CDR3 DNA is TGTGCCAGCAGCCAGGGACAGGGGAACATT. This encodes CASSQGQGNI. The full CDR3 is CASSQGQGNIQYF. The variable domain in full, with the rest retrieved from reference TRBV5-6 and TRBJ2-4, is DAGVTQSPTHLIKTRGQQVTLRCSPKSGHDTVSWYQQALGQGPQFIFQYYEEEERQRGNFPDRFSGHQFPNYSSELNVNALLLGDSALYLCASSQGQGNIQYFGAGTRLSVL.

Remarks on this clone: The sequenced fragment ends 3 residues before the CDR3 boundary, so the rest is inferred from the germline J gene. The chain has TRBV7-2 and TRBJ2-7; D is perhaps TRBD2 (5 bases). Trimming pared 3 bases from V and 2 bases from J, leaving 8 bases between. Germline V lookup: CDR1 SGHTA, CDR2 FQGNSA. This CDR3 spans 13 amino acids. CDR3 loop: CASSLDFTYEQYF. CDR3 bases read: TGTGCCAGCAGCTTGGACTTCACCTACGAG.

This chain's CDR3 is CASSLSGGAYEQYF. The CDR3 bases that were read are TGTGCCAGCAGCTTAAGCGGGGGGGCCTACGAG. This chain connects TRBV11-2 to TRBJ2-7; 10 bases line up with TRBD2. Read sequence stops 3 residues before the CDR3 end, and the germline J gene provides the missing end. V trimming: 2 bases; J trimming: 2 bases; junction bases outside the gene matches: 0. The CDR3 is 14 residues long. Germline V gene sequence: CDR1 SGHAT, CDR2 FQNNGV.

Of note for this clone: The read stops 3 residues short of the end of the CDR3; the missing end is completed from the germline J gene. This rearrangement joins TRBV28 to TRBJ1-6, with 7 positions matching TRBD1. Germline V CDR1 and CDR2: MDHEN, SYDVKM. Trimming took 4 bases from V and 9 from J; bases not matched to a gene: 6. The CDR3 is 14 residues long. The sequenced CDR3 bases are TGTGCCAGCAGTTCCGCAGGGGGAAGTTCACCC. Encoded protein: CASSSAGGSSP. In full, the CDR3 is CASSSAGGSSPLHF.

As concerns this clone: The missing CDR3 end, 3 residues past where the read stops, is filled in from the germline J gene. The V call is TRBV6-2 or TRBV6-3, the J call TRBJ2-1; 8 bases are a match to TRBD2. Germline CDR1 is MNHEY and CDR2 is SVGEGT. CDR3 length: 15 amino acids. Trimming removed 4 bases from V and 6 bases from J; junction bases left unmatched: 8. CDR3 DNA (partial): TGTGCCAGCAGTTTCCGGGGACTAGTCATCAATGAG. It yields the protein CASSFRGLVINE. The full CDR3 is CASSFRGLVINEQFF.

The CDR3 DNA, read in part, is TGTGCCAGCAGCCTATCCGGGACAGGGATTTCACCC. Translation: CASSLSGTGISP. The full CDR3 is CASSLSGTGISPLHF. The chain is built from TRBV7-9 and TRBJ1-6, with 9 positions matching TRBD1. The DNA ends 3 residues before the CDR3 does, and the rest of the CDR3 is filled in from the germline J gene. The V and J ends lost 5 bases and 9 bases, in that order; junction bases with no gene match: 8. The CDR3 spans 15 residues. The germline V gene encodes CDR1 SEHNR and CDR2 FQNEAQ (reference sequence).

CDR3 protein: CSVSQGNHEQYF. The CDR3 DNA, read in part, is TGCAGCGTCTCACAGGGGAACCACGAG. The J gene is TRBJ2-7, the V gene TRBV29-1; 7 bases line up with TRBD1. The CDR3 is cut off 3 residues early in the read; its end comes from the germline J gene. Unmatched junction bases numbered 7, after V lost 6 bases and J lost 5 bases. From germline, CDR1 is SQVTM and CDR2 ANQGSEA. CDR3 length: 12 amino acids.

The CDR3: CASRGGQGSSREKLFF. The sequenced CDR3 bases are TGTGCCAGTAGGGGAGGACAGGGTAGCAGTCGAGAAAAA. The chain employs TRBV19 and TRBJ1-4, with 8 bases identical to TRBD1. The read ends 3 residues early relative to the CDR3; the germline J gene fills the gap. Germline CDR1 and CDR2: LNHDA and SQIVND (reference sequence). V trimming: 6 bases; J trimming: 8 bases; junction bases outside the gene matches: 14. This CDR3 has 16 amino acids.

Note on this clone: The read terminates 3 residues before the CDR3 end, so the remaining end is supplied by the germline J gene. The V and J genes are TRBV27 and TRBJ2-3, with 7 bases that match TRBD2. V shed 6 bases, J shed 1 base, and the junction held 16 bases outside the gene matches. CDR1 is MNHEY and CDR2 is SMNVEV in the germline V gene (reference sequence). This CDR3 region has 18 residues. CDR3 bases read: TGTGCCAGCAGCACCACCCGCGTAGCCGCGGGGGGCACAGATACG. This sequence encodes CASSTTRVAAGGTDT. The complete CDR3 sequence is CASSTTRVAAGGTDTQYF.

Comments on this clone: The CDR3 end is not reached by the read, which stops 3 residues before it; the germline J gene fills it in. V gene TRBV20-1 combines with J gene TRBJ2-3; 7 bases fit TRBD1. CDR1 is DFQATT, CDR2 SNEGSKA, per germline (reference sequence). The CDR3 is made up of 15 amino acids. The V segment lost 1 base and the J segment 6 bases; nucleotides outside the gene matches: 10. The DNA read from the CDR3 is TGCAGTGCTAGAGCCGCCACAGGGGTGGTGGATACG. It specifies CSARAATGVVDT. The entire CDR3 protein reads CSARAATGVVDTQYF.

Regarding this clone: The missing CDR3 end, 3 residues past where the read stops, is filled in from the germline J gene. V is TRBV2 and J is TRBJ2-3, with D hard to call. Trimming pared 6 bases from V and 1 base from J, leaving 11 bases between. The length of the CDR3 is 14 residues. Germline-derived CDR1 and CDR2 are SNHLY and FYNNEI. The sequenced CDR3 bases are TGTGCCAGCAGCGAGACATTCCGCACAGATACG. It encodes CASSETFRTDT. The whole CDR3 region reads CASSETFRTDTQYF.

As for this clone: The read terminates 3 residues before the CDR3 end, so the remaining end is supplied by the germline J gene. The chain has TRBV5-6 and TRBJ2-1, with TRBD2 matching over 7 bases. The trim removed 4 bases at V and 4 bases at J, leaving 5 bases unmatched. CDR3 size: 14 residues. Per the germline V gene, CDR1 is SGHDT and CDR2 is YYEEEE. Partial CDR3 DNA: TGTGCCAGCAGCGAGGGGACTACATACAATGAG. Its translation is CASSEGTTYNE. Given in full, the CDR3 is CASSEGTTYNEQFF.

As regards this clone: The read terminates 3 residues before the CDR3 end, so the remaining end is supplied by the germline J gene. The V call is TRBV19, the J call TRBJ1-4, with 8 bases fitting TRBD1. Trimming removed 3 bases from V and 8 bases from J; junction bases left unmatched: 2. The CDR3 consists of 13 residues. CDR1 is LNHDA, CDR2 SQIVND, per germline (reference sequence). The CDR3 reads CASSMDRVEKLFF. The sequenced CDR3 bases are TGTGCCAGTAGTATGGACAGGGTGGAAAAA.

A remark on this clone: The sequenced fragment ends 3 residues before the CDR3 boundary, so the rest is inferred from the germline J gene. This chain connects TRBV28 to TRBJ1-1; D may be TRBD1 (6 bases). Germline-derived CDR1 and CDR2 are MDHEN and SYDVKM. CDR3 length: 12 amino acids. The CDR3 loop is CASSPPRGRAFF. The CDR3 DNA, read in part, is TGTGCCAGCAGTCCCCCCAGGGGTAGG. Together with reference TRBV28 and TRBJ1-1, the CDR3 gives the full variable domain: DVKVTQSSRYLVKRTGEKVFLECVQDMDHENMFWYRQDPGLGLRLIYFSYDVKMKEKGDIPEGYSVSREKKERFSLILESASTNQTSMYLCASSPPRGRAFFGQGTRLTVV.

CDR3 DNA (partial): TGTGCCAGTAGTACGGGACTTTCCACAGATACG. Its protein product is CASSTGLSTDT. The entire CDR3 protein is CASSTGLSTDTQYF. The V and J genes are TRBV19 and TRBJ2-3; a possible D gene is TRBD2 (6 bases). Read sequence stops 3 residues before the CDR3 end, and the germline J gene provides the missing end. Germline V CDR1 and CDR2: LNHDA, SQIVND (reference sequence). The CDR3 totals 14 residues. V lost 4 bases and J lost 2, with 10 bases in between.

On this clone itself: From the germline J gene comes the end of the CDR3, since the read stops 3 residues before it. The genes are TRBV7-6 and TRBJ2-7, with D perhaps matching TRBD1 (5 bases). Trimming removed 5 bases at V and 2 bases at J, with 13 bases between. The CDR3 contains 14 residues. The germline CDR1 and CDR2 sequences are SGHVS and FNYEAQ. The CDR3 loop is CASSPVLGPYEQYF. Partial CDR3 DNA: TGTGCCAGCAGCCCCGTCCTGGGGCCCTACGAG. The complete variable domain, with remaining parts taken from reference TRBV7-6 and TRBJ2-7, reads GAGVSQSPRYKVTKRGQDVALRCDPISGHVSLYWYRQALGQGPEFLTYFNYEAQQDKSGLPNDRFSAERPEGSISTLTIQRTEQRDSAMYRCASSPVLGPYEQYFGPGTRLTVT.

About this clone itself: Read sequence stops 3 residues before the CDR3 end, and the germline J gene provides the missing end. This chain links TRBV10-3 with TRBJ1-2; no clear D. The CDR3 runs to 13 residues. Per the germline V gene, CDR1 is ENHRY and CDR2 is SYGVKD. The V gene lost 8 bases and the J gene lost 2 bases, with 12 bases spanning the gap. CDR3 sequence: CAIPPPLNYGYTF. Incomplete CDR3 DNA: TGTGCCATCCCACCCCCTCTAAACTATGGC.

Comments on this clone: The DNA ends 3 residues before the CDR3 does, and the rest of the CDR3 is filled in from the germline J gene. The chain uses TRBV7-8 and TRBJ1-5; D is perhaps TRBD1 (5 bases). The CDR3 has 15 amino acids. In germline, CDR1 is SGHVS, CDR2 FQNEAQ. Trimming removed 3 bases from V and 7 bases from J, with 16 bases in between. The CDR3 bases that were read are TGTGCCAGCAGCTTTGGAAGGGGCCCCCACCAGCCC. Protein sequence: CASSFGRGPHQP. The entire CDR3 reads CASSFGRGPHQPQHF.

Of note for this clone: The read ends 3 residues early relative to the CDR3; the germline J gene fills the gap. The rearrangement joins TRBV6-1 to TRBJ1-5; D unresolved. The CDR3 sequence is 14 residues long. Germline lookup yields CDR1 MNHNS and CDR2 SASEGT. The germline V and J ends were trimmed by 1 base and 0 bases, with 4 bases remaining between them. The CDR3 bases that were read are TGTGCCAGCAGTGAAGGCTATAGCAATCAGCCC. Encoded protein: CASSEGYSNQP. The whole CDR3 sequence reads CASSEGYSNQPQHF.

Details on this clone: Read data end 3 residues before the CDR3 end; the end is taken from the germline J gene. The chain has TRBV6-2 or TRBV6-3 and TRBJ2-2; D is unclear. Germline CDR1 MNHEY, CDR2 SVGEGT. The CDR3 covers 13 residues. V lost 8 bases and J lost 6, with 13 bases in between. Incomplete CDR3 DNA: TGTGCCAGCGACATGTCGACCCCCGGGGAG. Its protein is CASDMSTPGE. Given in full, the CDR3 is CASDMSTPGELFF.

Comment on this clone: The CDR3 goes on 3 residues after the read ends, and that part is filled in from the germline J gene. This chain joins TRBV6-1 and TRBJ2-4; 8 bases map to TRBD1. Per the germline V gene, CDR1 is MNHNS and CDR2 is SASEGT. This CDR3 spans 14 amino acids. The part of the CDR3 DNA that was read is TGTGCCAGCAGTGTGGGACAGGCCCTCTATGGT. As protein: CASSVGQALYG. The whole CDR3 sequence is CASSVGQALYGQYF.

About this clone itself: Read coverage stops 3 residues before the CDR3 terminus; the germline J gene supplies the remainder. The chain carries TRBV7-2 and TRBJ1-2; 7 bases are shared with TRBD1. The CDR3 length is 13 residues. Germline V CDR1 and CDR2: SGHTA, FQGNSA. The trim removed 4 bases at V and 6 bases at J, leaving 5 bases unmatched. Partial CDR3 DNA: TGTGCCAGCAGCTCACAGGGGCGGGATGGC. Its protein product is CASSSQGRDG. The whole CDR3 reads CASSSQGRDGYTF.